The T cell receptor beta chain under discussion was sequenced for a study of T and B cells in COVID-19 patients. Trimming took off 5 bases at V and 5 bases at J, with 12 bases between the two ends. Per germline, CDR1 SGHAT and CDR2 FQDESV (reference sequence). The CDR3 sequence is 13 residues long. Within the sample, this clonotype is large. Blood genomic DNA input for TRB amplification was roughly 230-550 ng. Multiplex PCR with BIOMED2 TRB-A/B primer pools amplified TRB rearrangements. From the multiplex PCR reads, TCRdb called clonotypes with MiXCR, one entry per CDR3 protein. The table shows about 6,400 distinct CDR3 sequences, with approximately 26% occurring only once.

The J gene is TRBJ2-5, the V gene TRBV11-1; D uncertain. The receptor comes from a human donor with active COVID-19. Sequencing was carried out using blood. CDR3 region: CASSVATRETQYF. DNA of the CDR3: TGTGCCAGCAGCGTGGCCACTCGGGAGACCCAGTACTTC.